This TCR beta chain was recovered during a study of T cell repertoires in cytomegalovirus infection. Overall study context: Based on public TCR beta signatures, there were indications of CMV infection and of a matching HLA type. Study results and caveats: The study identified carriers of CMV plus the relevant HLA from cumulative public TCR beta family frequency. Clonotype analysis showed dominance of the ex vivo response by HLA-C-restricted CMV-specific TCR beta clonotypes.

This clonotype was seen a few times. Antigen unknown. TCRdb reprocessed the reads via MiXCR and lists one record per CDR3 protein. Of 100,000 to 150,000 distinct CDR3 sequences in the sample, 20% to 30% were seen once. Looked up from germline, CDR1 is LGHNA and CDR2 is YNFKEQ. The J segment lost 4 bases and the V segment lost 0 bases, leaving 7 bases of the junction unmatched. CDR3 length: 16 amino acids. The V call is TRBV4-2, the J call TRBJ2-5, with TRBD2 matching over 8 bases. This clonotype was obtained from a human donor in good health (CMV status not recorded). Some clones in this sample may be carry-over from other donors' samples. Sequencing was carried out using PBMCs, sequenced either directly or after in vitro stimulation (not recorded which). The CDR3: CASSQEWSGSGETQYF. In DNA, the CDR3 is TGTGCCAGCAGCCAAGAATGGAGCGGGAGTGGAGAGACCCAGTACTTC.